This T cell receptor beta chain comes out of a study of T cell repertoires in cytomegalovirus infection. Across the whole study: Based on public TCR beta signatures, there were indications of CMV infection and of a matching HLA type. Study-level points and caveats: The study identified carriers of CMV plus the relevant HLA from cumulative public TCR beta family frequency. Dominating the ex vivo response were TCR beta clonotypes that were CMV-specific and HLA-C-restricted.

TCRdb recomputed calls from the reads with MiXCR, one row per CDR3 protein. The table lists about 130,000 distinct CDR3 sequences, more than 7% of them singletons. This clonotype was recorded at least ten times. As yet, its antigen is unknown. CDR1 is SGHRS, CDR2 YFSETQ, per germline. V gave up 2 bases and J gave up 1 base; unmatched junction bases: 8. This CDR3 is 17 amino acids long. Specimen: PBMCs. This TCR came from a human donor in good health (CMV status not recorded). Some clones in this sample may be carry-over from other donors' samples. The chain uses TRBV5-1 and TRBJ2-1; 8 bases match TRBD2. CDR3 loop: CASSLFGSGGSYNEQFF. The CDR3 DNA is TGCGCCAGCAGCTTATTCGGGTCGGGGGGGTCCTACAATGAGCAGTTCTTC.